A selection of T cell receptor beta chains follows, all from one sample in a study of beta chain features in type 1 diabetes. Measured with immunoSEQ multiplex PCR; TCRdb has only the in-frame clones, and not every one. Here the sample spans around 650,000 clones, 9.5% to 15% being singletons. The specimen was naive CD4+ T cells from blood. The source is a man aged 25 to 45 with type 1 diabetes. Both conserved end residues are part of each CDR3. A D gene is named only where the DNA matches it firmly. Size is omitted from some rows. Given values are once, few, many or a class for expanded clones.

abundance	d_gene	v_gene	j_gene	CDR3nt	CDR3aa
-	-	TRBV20-1	TRBJ1-4	TGCAGCCCAGGGTCTAATGAAAAACTGTTTTTT	CSPGSNEKLFF
few	TRBD1	TRBV2	TRBJ1-5	TGTGCCAGCAGCTTCGACAGGGGAGGTCAGCCCCAGCATTTT	CASSFDRGGQPQHF
-	-	TRBV19	TRBJ1-5	TGTGCCAGTCATAGGTATAGCGTCAATCAGCCCCAGCATTTT	CASHRYSVNQPQHF
-	-	TRBV19	TRBJ2-2	TGTGCCAGTAGTGCCTATGTAGACACCGGGGAGCTGTTTTTT	CASSAYVDTGELFF
-	-	TRBV29-1	TRBJ1-3	TGCAGCGTACTAATAGGCGCTGGAAACACCATATATTTT	CSVLIGAGNTIYF
few	TRBD2	TRBV11-2	TRBJ2-3	TGTGCCAGCAGCTTAGTTGGGAGACTAGCGGGGTTGACAGATACGCAGTATTTT	CASSLVGRLAGLTDTQYF
-	-	TRBV4-1	TRBJ2-2	TGCGCCAGCAGCCTGGCGGGGACTCGAGACACCGGGGAGCTGTTTTTT	CASSLAGTRDTGELFF
few	TRBD1	TRBV29-1	TRBJ2-7	TGCAGCGTTGAATTTCGGCCCGACAGGGACCCCCCTCACGAGCAGTACTTC	CSVEFRPDRDPPHEQYF
few	-	TRBV4-2	TRBJ2-3	TGTGCCAGCAGCCAAGCCAGCAGGCCAGATACGCAGTATTTT	CASSQASRPDTQYF
few	TRBD1	TRBV18	TRBJ2-2	TGTGCCAGCTCACCTCCGGGACAGCCGAACACCGGGGAGCTGTTTTTT	CASSPPGQPNTGELFF
-	-	TRBV2	TRBJ1-5	TGTGCCAGCAGGTCATATAGCAATCAGCCCCAGCATTTT	CASRSYSNQPQHF
few	-	TRBV7-9	TRBJ2-1	TGTGCCAGCAGCCCTGGGGTGGTTGACTACAATGAGCAGTTCTTC	CASSPGVVDYNEQFF
few	-	TRBV19	TRBJ2-6	TGTGCCAGTACCCACAGGCAAACCTCTGGGGCCAACGTCCTGACTTTC	CASTHRQTSGANVLTF
-	-	TRBV5-1	TRBJ2-7	TGCGCCAGCAGCTCATCTACAGGTTCCTACGAGCAGTACTTC	CASSSSTGSYEQYF
few	TRBD1	TRBV19	TRBJ1-2	TGTGCCAGTAGTCGTGGGACAGGACACTATGGCTACACCTTC	CASSRGTGHYGYTF
few	TRBD2	TRBV30	TRBJ2-1	TGTGCCTGGAGCCCTGGACTAGCGGGGTATAATGAGCAGTTCTTC	CAWSPGLAGYNEQFF
few	TRBD1	TRBV5-1	TRBJ1-5	TGCGCCAGCAGCTTACAGGGGGCGGGAAATCAGCCCCAGCATTTT	CASSLQGAGNQPQHF
-	TRBD1	TRBV29-1	TRBJ1-2	TGCAGCGTTGTCCGGGACAGCCTGCTTGCCACCTTC	CSVVRDSLLATF
few	TRBD1	TRBV5-6	TRBJ2-1	TGTGCCAGCAGCTCTCGGGACAGGGGTCACAATGAGCAGTTCTTC	CASSSRDRGHNEQFF
-	TRBD2	TRBV6-1	TRBJ2-7	TGTGCCAGACGTCGCGGGGGATACGCGCAGTACTTC	CARRRGGYAQYF